The sequence of this TCR beta chain was determined in a study of blood T cell repertoires in COVID-19. Study summary: Spain, Italy and the United States supplied samples that represented acute and convalescent COVID-19. In each case, the material was cDNA or gDNA derived from T cells, B-cell-depleted T cells, or PBMCs.

Unmatched junction bases numbered 8, after V lost 5 bases and J lost 0 bases. The CDR3 sequence is 17 residues long. Germline V CDR1 and CDR2: LNHDA, SQIVND (reference sequence). In the original workflow: Nucleated cell counts were estimated from reference gene primer amplification. Libraries were prepared by immunoSEQ multiplex PCR; TCRdb keeps only in-frame clonotypes and omits some of them. V, J and clone size derive from that table, while D and trimming were established from the DNA sequence. The sample has over 200,000 clones, 65% to 90% seen once. Input material: peripheral blood. This receptor was identified in a human donor in a cohort sampled during active COVID-19. This rearrangement joins TRBV19 to TRBJ2-4; 9 bases are a match to TRBD2. As DNA, the CDR3 is TGTGCCAGTAGTTCAAAAGCGGGAGGCCCAGCCAAAAACATTCAGTACTTC. Its translation: CASSSKAGGPAKNIQYF.